The present TCR beta chain was sequenced within a study of OX40 agonist ivuxolimab in advanced cancers. Repertoires were generated with immunoSEQ multiplex PCR, while TCRdb's copy carries only in-frame clones and drops some. Here the sample spans approximately 83,000 clones, approximately 84% being singletons. With V trimmed by 0 bases and J by 9 bases, 8 bases remained unmatched. The CDR3 totals 16 residues. Looked up from germline, CDR1 is MGHRA and CDR2 is YSYEKL. The V call is TRBV4-1, the J call TRBJ1-4, with 9 nucleotides matching TRBD1. The material sequenced was CD4+ or CD8+ T cells sorted from blood, taken in a trial of the OX40 agonist ivuxolimab. The clonotype was recovered from an adult with an advanced solid tumor such as melanoma, head and neck, liver or kidney cancer. The CDR3 reads CASSQEGDRGVQKLFF. CDR3 in DNA: TGCGCCAGCAGCCAAGAAGGAGACAGGGGGGTTCAAAAACTGTTTTTT.